This is a list of T cell receptor beta chains from one sample in a study of blood T cell repertoires in COVID-19. Sequencing used immunoSEQ multiplex PCR; TCRdb keeps in-frame clones, though not all of them. The sample records fewer than 300,000 clones, approximately 90% being singletons. Material for sequencing was peripheral blood. Receptor source: a woman in her 30s with COVID-19, enrolled during active disease. Each CDR3 is given with its conserved first and last residue. A D gene is named only where the DNA matches it firmly. Some rows have no size entry. The others give once, few or many, or a class for an expanded clone.

D gene: TRBD1; J gene: TRBJ1-5; V gene: TRBV27; clone size: .; CDR3 DNA: TGTGCCAGCAGTTTATTCGGGACAGGACAGGAGCAGCCCCAGCATTTT; CDR3 protein: CASSLFGTGQEQPQHF
D gene: .; J gene: TRBJ1-4; V gene: TRBV30; clone size: .; CDR3 DNA: TGTGCTGTAGCTACTCCAACTAATGAAAAACTGTTTTTT; CDR3 protein: CAVATPTNEKLFF
D gene: .; J gene: TRBJ2-1; V gene: TRBV19; clone size: .; CDR3 DNA: TGTGCCAGTAGTATTGACAGGAGATCCAATGAGCAGTTCTTC; CDR3 protein: CASSIDRRSNEQFF
D gene: .; J gene: TRBJ1-3; V gene: TRBV19; clone size: .; CDR3 DNA: TGTGCCAGTAATAGCAGGGCCTTCTCTGGAAACACCATATATTTT; CDR3 protein: CASNSRAFSGNTIYF
D gene: .; J gene: TRBJ1-5; V gene: TRBV19; clone size: .; CDR3 DNA: TGTGCCAGTAGTATGGCCCGATCAACAGGGAGCAATCAGCCCCAGCATTTT; CDR3 protein: CASSMARSTGSNQPQHF
D gene: TRBD1; J gene: TRBJ2-5; V gene: TRBV7-9; clone size: .; CDR3 DNA: TGTGCCAGCAGCTCCATGGGGACAGGGAACCAAGAGACCCAGTACTTC; CDR3 protein: CASSSMGTGNQETQYF
D gene: .; J gene: TRBJ2-7; V gene: TRBV5-4; clone size: .; CDR3 DNA: TGTGCCAGCAGCTCTTCCCGTGGGCCCTATAACTACGAGCAGTACTTC; CDR3 protein: CASSSSRGPYNYEQYF
D gene: .; J gene: TRBJ1-2; V gene: TRBV5-5; clone size: .; CDR3 DNA: TGTGCCAGCAGCGCCCACAGCTATGGCTACACCTTC; CDR3 protein: CASSAHSYGYTF
D gene: .; J gene: TRBJ2-6; V gene: TRBV6-5; clone size: .; CDR3 DNA: TGTGCCAGCAGTTACTCCAGGTACTCTGGGGCCAACGTCCTGACTTTC; CDR3 protein: CASSYSRYSGANVLTF
D gene: TRBD2; J gene: TRBJ2-3; V gene: TRBV5-5; clone size: .; CDR3 DNA: TGTGCCAGCAGGGCCGGGACTAGCGGGAGTTATACGCAGTATTTT; CDR3 protein: CASRAGTSGSYTQYF
D gene: TRBD2; J gene: TRBJ2-3; V gene: TRBV5-1; clone size: .; CDR3 DNA: TGCGCCAGCACCCGGACTAGCCAACCGGCAGATACGCAGTATTTT; CDR3 protein: CASTRTSQPADTQYF
D gene: .; J gene: TRBJ2-5; V gene: TRBV19; clone size: .; CDR3 DNA: TGTGCCAGTAGTATCACAGGGAACCAAGAGACCCAGTACTTC; CDR3 protein: CASSITGNQETQYF
D gene: TRBD1; J gene: TRBJ1-5; V gene: TRBV6-5; clone size: .; CDR3 DNA: TGTGCCAGCAGTCAGGACAGGGGCAATCAGCCCCAGCATTTT; CDR3 protein: CASSQDRGNQPQHF
D gene: TRBD2; J gene: TRBJ2-3; V gene: TRBV11-3; clone size: .; CDR3 DNA: TGTGCCAGCAGCTTAGGCACTAGCGGTAGCACAGATACGCAGTATTTT; CDR3 protein: CASSLGTSGSTDTQYF
D gene: .; J gene: TRBJ1-3; V gene: TRBV30; clone size: few; CDR3 DNA: TGTGCCTGGATGGCAGGGGCTGGAAACACCATATATTTT; CDR3 protein: CAWMAGAGNTIYF
D gene: TRBD1; J gene: TRBJ2-5; V gene: TRBV3-1/TRBV3-2; clone size: .; CDR3 DNA: TGTGCCAGCAGCCAGGGACAGATACAAGAGACCCAGTACTTC; CDR3 protein: CASSQGQIQETQYF
D gene: .; J gene: TRBJ1-1; V gene: TRBV11-2; clone size: .; CDR3 DNA: TGTGCCAGCAGCTCCTTACAGGGAGTGAACACTGAAGCTTTCTTT; CDR3 protein: CASSSLQGVNTEAFF
D gene: .; J gene: TRBJ1-1; V gene: TRBV23-1; clone size: .; CDR3 DNA: TGCGCCAGCAGTCCGGGGAGATACATGAACACTGAAGCTTTCTTT; CDR3 protein: CASSPGRYMNTEAFF
D gene: TRBD1; J gene: TRBJ2-7; V gene: TRBV28; clone size: .; CDR3 DNA: TGTGCCAGCAGTTCGATGCCGGGACAGGGCTACGAGCAGTACTTC; CDR3 protein: CASSSMPGQGYEQYF
D gene: .; J gene: TRBJ1-1; V gene: TRBV19; clone size: .; CDR3 DNA: TGTGCCAGTAGTTTCAGACAGGACACTGAAGCTTTCTTT; CDR3 protein: CASSFRQDTEAFF
D gene: .; J gene: TRBJ1-1; V gene: TRBV11-3; clone size: .; CDR3 DNA: TGTGCCAGCAGCTTATCAGTAAACACTGAAGCTTTCTTT; CDR3 protein: CASSLSVNTEAFF
D gene: .; J gene: TRBJ1-3; V gene: TRBV28; clone size: .; CDR3 DNA: TGTGCCAGCAGTTTCTCGGGGGATAGAGGAAACACCATATATTTT; CDR3 protein: CASSFSGDRGNTIYF
D gene: .; J gene: TRBJ1-1; V gene: TRBV14; clone size: .; CDR3 DNA: TGTGCCAGCAGCCCCCCTAGTTCGGGTCTCGCTGAAGCTTTCTTT; CDR3 protein: CASSPPSSGLAEAFF
D gene: .; J gene: TRBJ1-3; V gene: TRBV5-1; clone size: once; CDR3 DNA: TGCGCCAGCAGCTCGGGGGGTGTGACAGGTGGTGGAAACACCATATATTTT; CDR3 protein: CASSSGGVTGGGNTIYF
D gene: .; J gene: TRBJ1-2; V gene: TRBV10-3; clone size: .; CDR3 DNA: TGTGCCATCAGTGTCACGGGGGACGGCTATGGCTACACCTTC; CDR3 protein: CAISVTGDGYGYTF
D gene: TRBD2; J gene: TRBJ2-3; V gene: TRBV28; clone size: .; CDR3 DNA: TGTGCCAGCAGTCCCCGACTAGCACTGTTATCAGATACGCAGTATTTT; CDR3 protein: CASSPRLALLSDTQYF
D gene: .; J gene: TRBJ2-6; V gene: TRBV28; clone size: .; CDR3 DNA: TGTGCCAGCAGTCTACCAGGGTCTGGGGCCAACGTCCTGACTTTC; CDR3 protein: CASSLPGSGANVLTF
D gene: .; J gene: TRBJ1-5; V gene: TRBV19; clone size: once; CDR3 DNA: TGTGCCAGTAGTACGCCTCAAGTAGAGCCCCAGCATTTT; CDR3 protein: CASSTPQVEPQHF
D gene: .; J gene: TRBJ1-5; V gene: TRBV28; clone size: .; CDR3 DNA: TGTGCCGCTTCGGCCCGGGGGGATCAGCCCCAGCATTTT; CDR3 protein: CAASARGDQPQHF